Listed below are T cell receptor beta chains from one sample, sequenced in a study of multiple sclerosis patients with progressive multifocal leukoencephalopathy. Repertoires were generated with immunoSEQ multiplex PCR, while TCRdb's copy carries only in-frame clones and drops some. The top ten hold less than 6.5% of the sample, which has under 35,000 clones, over 80% seen once. Sequencing was performed on PBMCs, taken from a patient treated with natalizumab. The receptors stem from a woman aged 40 to 50 with progressive multifocal leukoencephalopathy. The CDR3 runs from the conserved cysteine through the conserved F or W. A D gene is named only where the DNA matches it firmly. Not all rows give a size; the values are once, few, many and, for expanded clones, a class.

V	size	J	D	CDR3	DNA
TRBV19	few	TRBJ1-6	-	CASAGANSPLHF	TGTGCCAGTGCCGGGGCCAATTCACCCCTCCACTTT
TRBV28	-	TRBJ1-2	-	CASMQGNIKGYTF	TGTGCCAGCATGCAGGGAAATATTAAAGGCTACACCTTC
TRBV21-1	once	TRBJ2-6	-	CASSSQLAGANVLTF	TGTGCCAGCAGCAGCCAATTGGCCGGGGCCAACGTCCTGACTTTC
TRBV6-1	-	TRBJ2-5	TRBD1	CATVDRAQETQYF	TGTGCCACCGTTGACAGGGCCCAAGAGACCCAGTACTTC
TRBV25-1	-	TRBJ2-6	TRBD2	CASSERLAGPSGANVLTF	TGTGCCAGCAGTGAACGACTAGCGGGTCCCTCTGGGGCCAACGTCCTGACTTTC
TRBV10-3	-	TRBJ1-1	-	CAISTSGDWAEAFF	TGTGCCATCAGTACCTCAGGGGATTGGGCTGAAGCTTTCTTT
TRBV5-4	-	TRBJ2-7	-	CASSPHGYEQYF	TGTGCCAGCAGCCCTCACGGCTACGAGCAGTACTTC
TRBV6-5	-	TRBJ1-4	TRBD1	CASGYPGTVLFF	TGTGCCAGCGGCTACCCCGGGACAGTGCTGTTTTTT
TRBV5-5	once	TRBJ2-3	TRBD1	CASRNLQGTGTDTQYF	TGTGCCAGCAGAAACCTACAGGGGACGGGCACAGATACGCAGTATTTT
TRBV5-1	-	TRBJ2-1	TRBD1	CASSEGQYYNEQFF	TGCGCCAGCAGCGAGGGACAGTATTACAATGAGCAGTTCTTC
TRBV28	once	TRBJ1-2	-	CASSPTGIRGGYTF	TGTGCCAGCAGTCCAACCGGGATCCGCGGTGGCTACACCTTC
TRBV4-2	-	TRBJ1-1	-	CASSQDNTPMNTEAFF	TGTGCCAGCAGCCAAGATAACACCCCCATGAACACTGAAGCTTTCTTT
TRBV4-1	-	TRBJ2-1	TRBD2	CASSQNPAGGAYNEQFF	TGCGCCAGCAGCCAAAACCCAGCGGGAGGCGCTTACAATGAGCAGTTCTTC
TRBV7-9	-	TRBJ1-2	-	CASSSAIWTYGYTF	TGTGCCAGCAGCTCAGCAATTTGGACCTATGGCTACACCTTC
TRBV7-6	once	TRBJ2-7	-	CASSPLMETFYEQYF	TGTGCCAGCAGCCCCTTGATGGAGACATTCTACGAGCAGTACTTC
TRBV30	once	TRBJ1-2	-	CAWSVLVRYTF	TGTGCCTGGAGTGTCCTGGTTCGCTACACCTTC
TRBV5-1	-	TRBJ2-7	-	CASSLDNSYEQYF	TGCGCCAGCAGCTTGGACAACTCCTACGAGCAGTACTTC
TRBV2	-	TRBJ1-5	-	CARLGGQPQHF	TGTGCCCGCCTCGGGGGTCAGCCCCAGCATTTT
TRBV6-6	-	TRBJ2-1	-	CASSPGREQFF	TGTGCCAGCAGTCCCGGGAGAGAGCAGTTCTTC
TRBV4-2	-	TRBJ1-1	-	CASSQGRTPENTEAFF	TGTGCCAGCAGCCAAGGAAGGACACCCGAGAACACTGAAGCTTTCTTT
TRBV30	once	TRBJ1-2	-	CAWSRARIDYGYTF	TGTGCCTGGAGTAGAGCCAGAATAGACTATGGCTACACCTTC
TRBV6-5	-	TRBJ1-3	-	CASSPDYSGNTIYF	TGTGCCAGCAGTCCAGATTACTCTGGAAACACCATATATTTT
TRBV30	-	TRBJ1-1	-	CAWSVGPANTEAFF	TGTGCCTGGAGTGTAGGGCCAGCCAACACTGAAGCTTTCTTT
TRBV28	-	TRBJ1-1	-	CASTRKGFTEAFF	TGTGCCAGCACCCGTAAGGGGTTCACTGAAGCTTTCTTT
TRBV7-2	-	TRBJ2-3	TRBD1	CASSWDRALTYTDTQYF	TGTGCCAGCAGCTGGGACAGGGCACTAACCTACACAGATACGCAGTATTTT
TRBV27	once	TRBJ1-1	-	CASRSGGGGYTEAFF	TGTGCCAGCAGAAGCGGTGGGGGGGGGTACACTGAAGCTTTCTTT
TRBV7-9	-	TRBJ1-2	TRBD1	CASSLETGNYGYTF	TGTGCCAGCAGCTTAGAGACAGGGAACTATGGCTACACCTTC
TRBV29-1	-	TRBJ2-2	-	CSVGSLGGELFF	TGCAGCGTTGGTAGTCTTGGCGGGGAGCTGTTTTTT
TRBV6-1	-	TRBJ1-4	-	CASRGDGATNEKLFF	TGTGCCAGCAGGGGGGACGGTGCAACTAATGAAAAACTGTTTTTT
TRBV7-9	once	TRBJ2-4	TRBD1	CASSSGDRGASAKNIQYF	TGTGCCAGCAGCTCCGGAGACAGGGGCGCTTCAGCCAAAAACATTCAGTACTTC
TRBV5-4	-	TRBJ1-5	TRBD1	CASSFGTDPNQPQHF	TGTGCCAGCAGCTTCGGGACAGACCCCAATCAGCCCCAGCATTTT
TRBV19	-	TRBJ2-5	-	CASSLVDSGETQYF	TGTGCCAGTAGTCTGGTCGACTCGGGAGAGACCCAGTACTTC
TRBV4-3	-	TRBJ1-6	TRBD1	CASSQEITGGNSPLHF	TGCGCCAGCAGCCAAGAAATAACAGGGGGAAATTCACCCCTCCACTTT
TRBV7-2	-	TRBJ2-5	TRBD2	CASSSFPRGGDETQYF	TGTGCCAGCAGCTCCTTTCCGCGGGGGGGCGACGAGACCCAGTACTTC
TRBV6-5	-	TRBJ1-4	-	CASSPEGDRNEKLFF	TGTGCCAGCAGCCCGGAGGGGGACCGTAATGAAAAACTGTTTTTT
TRBV28	-	TRBJ2-7	TRBD1	CASRQTGGYEQYF	TGTGCCAGCAGGCAGACAGGGGGCTACGAGCAGTACTTT
TRBV29-1	-	TRBJ2-1	TRBD1	CSVGGTGKQFF	TGCAGCGTTGGGGGGACAGGGAAGCAGTTCTTC
TRBV7-2	-	TRBJ2-7	TRBD1	CASSSGQGTWEQYF	TGTGCCAGCAGCAGCGGACAGGGAACGTGGGAGCAGTACTTC
TRBV9	-	TRBJ1-6	TRBD1	CASSVDRVNSPLHF	TGTGCCAGCAGCGTTGACAGGGTTAATTCACCCCTCCACTTT
TRBV19	-	TRBJ2-3	-	CASSTRGDTDTQYF	TGTGCCAGTAGTACCCGGGGCGATACAGATACGCAGTATTTT
TRBV7-2	-	TRBJ2-1	-	CASSPRALSSYNEQFF	TGTGCCAGCAGCCCCCGGGCCCTGAGCTCCTACAATGAGCAGTTCTTC
TRBV6-1	-	TRBJ1-1	-	CASSESGKYTEAFF	TGTGCCAGCAGTGAATCAGGGAAATACACTGAAGCTTTCTTT
TRBV6-6	-	TRBJ2-7	-	CASSLTYEQYF	TGTGCCAGCAGTTTGACCTACGAGCAGTACTTC
TRBV5-4	-	TRBJ1-2	TRBD1	CASSPGTEYGYTF	TGTGCCAGCAGTCCCGGGACAGAGTATGGCTACACCTTC
TRBV11-3	-	TRBJ2-1	-	CASSLERFEQFF	TGTGCCAGCAGCTTAGAAAGATTTGAGCAGTTCTTC